The source of this T cell receptor (beta chain) is a study of graft-versus-host responses after intestinal transplantation (dated by TCRdb to about 2021). In terms of the full investigation: The transplants that recipients received were multivisceral, liver-intestinal, or isolated intestinal. Donor T cell macrochimerism was defined as a peak of at least 4% donor T cells among recipient peripheral blood mononuclear cells. All recipients received anti-thymocyte globulin induction followed by maintenance tacrolimus and steroids for about three years. To identify alloreactive clones, pre-transplant mixed lymphocyte reaction products were sequenced and compared with unstimulated pre-transplant donor and recipient T cells. The cohort enrolled 20 to 30 intestinal transplant recipients, one of whom was a retransplant, and a few patients without pretransplant specimens were excluded. Rather than going through the commercial service, samples from a few later patients were sequenced in-house on an Illumina MiSeq and processed with MiXCR. Bulk TCR-beta CDR3 sequencing was used to track graft-versus-host and host-versus-graft alloreactive T cell clones in the graft, circulation and bone marrow after intestinal transplantation.

Concerning this clone: Its antigen target is currently unknown. No per-base quality is available; no much larger clone lies one base away.

The library was obtained by the immunoSEQ multiplex PCR assay. For most patients, high-throughput TCR-beta CDR3 sequencing of genomic DNA was performed by Adaptive Biotechnologies. The authors' analysis ran thus. Adaptive's ImmunoSEQ software was the source of the TCR sequencing data for about 20 patients, while a few other patients were processed with MiXCR and VDJtools. Because the origin of CDR3 nucleotide sequences shared between donor and recipient could not be assigned, those sequences were removed. At least 2-fold expansion over unstimulated cells and a minimum CFSE-low frequency of 0.002% (template counts) or 0.001% (read counts) were required for clones to be classified as alloreactive. Mappable clones were those detected in sequenced pre-transplant spleen, lymph node, or MLR CFSE-low populations of the donor or recipient. Cumulative frequency of alloreactive clones was calculated as a percentage of all sequences weighted by copy number. Drawn from immuneACCESS, this table holds only the in-frame rearrangements with V and J called that TCRdb kept. Clones are partly lost; checked studies trace under half to an unresolved V gene and leave the rest unexplained. V and J calls and clone size come straight from that table; D and trimming were deduced from the DNA. The sample table holds about 24,000 clones, of which approximately 85% were seen once. Together, the top ten hold 0.96% of the sample.

CDR3 length: 13 amino acids, cysteine to phenylalanine. The DNA shown is the 39-base CDR3, in frame from base 1. Trimming at the junction amounts to 6 bases on V and 8 bases on J, and the germline ends lie 14 bases apart. For CDR1 and CDR2, the germline V gene (reference sequence) lists MNHEY and SMNVEV. Blood samples were collected up to 4 times in the first month after transplant and then at least monthly when available. Broader findings and caveats from the paper: High GvH to HvG T cell clonal ratios were observed in the allografts of patients with donor T cell macrochimerism. GvH clones were detected in recipient bone marrow, and some of these GvH clones were observed earlier in ileal mucosa or blood, consistent with an intestinal mucosal origin. Conclusions were limited by the relatively low number and heterogeneity of intestinal transplant patients. Peak levels of circulating GvH clones were associated with declines in HvG clones early after transplant.

This receptor was obtained from a human patient who received an intestinal transplant, so some T cells may come from the graft donor. The chain is encoded by TRBV27 joined to TRBJ2-1; the D gene lacks a confident call. Sequencing used PBMCs, obtained 450 to 490 days after intestinal transplant. CDR3 loop: CASRRWRSDEQFF. The nucleotide sequence is TGTGCCAGCAGGCGCTGGCGCAGTGATGAGCAGTTCTTC.